Described below is a single T cell receptor (beta chain) sequence and its context. What it binds is unknown. Each TRB cDNA library was prepared by 5' RACE (with UMI labels). No DNA is given; TCRdb re-called the 5' RACE reads and lists each CDR3 protein once. The sample table sets out about 89,000 distinct CDR3 sequences. This record comes from a study of CXCR3-negative and CXCR3-positive naive CD8 T cells. Points from the study as a whole: Against CXCR3-negative naive cells, CXCR3-positive naive cells showed more hydrophobic TRB CDR3s. For naive cells, CXCR3-negative and CXCR3-positive subsets had similar TRBV-TRBJ usage; for memory cells, usage differed.

The CD45RO-CCR7+CD27+CD95- phenotype denoted naive CD8+ T cells. CDR1 LNHDA and CDR2 SQIVND come from the germline V gene (reference sequence). The CDR3 is 13 amino acids. The clonotype originates from a human donor in good health. Some clones in this sample may be carry-over from other donors' samples. The genes are TRBV19 and TRBJ2-1; TCRdb's D call of TRBD1 is untestable without DNA. The material sequenced was naive CXCR3+ CD8+ T cells from blood. This sample's subset: CD45RO-CCR7+CD27+CD95- naive CD8+ T cells expressing CXCR3 (TNR3+). The CDR3 reads CASSRDTYNEQFF.